What follows are 18 T cell receptor beta chains derived from one specimen sequenced in a study of graft-versus-host responses after intestinal transplantation. The protocol was immunoSEQ multiplex PCR, while the TCRdb copy is restricted to in-frame clones and leaves out a portion. The data contain approximately 90,000 clones, 88% of them singletons. These receptors are not linked to any known antigen. The source was unstimulated CD4+ T cells sorted from spleen or lymph node cells, collected before transplant. Receptors originate from a human donor who was the organ donor for an intestinal transplant.

V usage is TRBV4-1 and J usage is TRBJ2-4, with 8 bases fitting TRBD1. Germline V lookup: CDR1 MGHRA, CDR2 YSYEKL. This CDR3 region has 17 residues. J lost 9 bases, V lost 0 bases, and 13 bases had no gene match. The CDR3 DNA is TGCGCCAGCAGCCAAGATAATTTGGACAGGGTTAGTAGCATTCAGTACTTC. It codes for CASSQDNLDRVSSIQYF.

This chain connects TRBV7-8 to TRBJ2-2, with D perhaps TRBD2 (5 bases). Trimming left V 5 bases short and J 1 base short, with 17 bases between. From germline, CDR1 is SGHVS and CDR2 FQNEAQ. This CDR3 spans 17 amino acids. CDR3 sequence: CASSARRGQVNTGELFF. In nucleotides, the CDR3 is TGTGCCAGCAGCGCCCGTCGAGGGCAGGTGAACACCGGGGAGCTGTTTTTT.

DNA of the CDR3: TGTGCCAGCAGCAGGCCTTTAAACAGGGGCATTCAGTACTTC. Translated, it gives CASSRPLNRGIQYF. The chain has TRBV11-2 and TRBJ2-4, with TRBD1 matching over 7 bases. V lost 5 bases to trimming and J lost 9 bases; unmatched junction nucleotides: 10. The germline gives CDR1 SGHAT, CDR2 FQNNGV. The CDR3 runs to 14 residues.

The rearrangement joins TRBV5-1 to TRBJ2-3; the match to TRBD2 covers 9 bases. Trimming took 0 bases from V and 0 from J; bases not matched to a gene: 5. This CDR3 is built from 17 residues. Germline CDR1 reads SGHRS; CDR2 reads YFSETQ. CDR3 in DNA: TGCGCCAGCAGCTTGGCTGCGGGAGGGAGTAGCACAGATACGCAGTATTTT. Amino acids: CASSLAAGGSSTDTQYF.

The chain combines TRBV7-2 with TRBJ2-7, with TRBD2 as a possible D gene (6 bases). The CDR3 contains 15 residues. The germline gives CDR1 SGHTA, CDR2 FQGNSA. V gave up 1 base and J gave up 8 bases, with 18 bases separating them. The CDR3 loop is CASSLGGGISFQQYF. The CDR3, as DNA: TGTGCCAGCAGCTTAGGGGGCGGGATAAGCTTTCAGCAGTACTTC.

The chain joins TRBV27 to TRBJ2-3; 10 positions match TRBD2. Germline loops: CDR1 MNHEY, CDR2 SMNVEV (reference sequence). The junction had 9 bases not matched to a gene; V was cut back by 5 bases and J by 4 bases. CDR3 length equals 16 residues. CDR3 bases: TGTGCCAGCAGTCCCCGTCTAGCGGGAGTCTCAGATACGCAGTATTTT. It codes for CASSPRLAGVSDTQYF.

The chain is built from TRBV6-5 and TRBJ2-7; D is possibly TRBD2 (6 bases). Trimming shortened V by 4 bases and J by 7 bases, and 20 bases separated the two germline ends. The CDR3 consists of 15 residues. The germline V gene has CDR1 MNHEY and CDR2 SVGAGI. This CDR3 is CASSFRPSGLGEQYF. CDR3 nucleotides: TGTGCCAGCAGTTTCCGGCCAAGCGGGTTAGGAGAGCAGTACTTC.

J is TRBJ2-5 and V is TRBV6-5; D not resolved. V shed 0 bases and J shed 2 bases, with 10 bases lying between them. The length of the CDR3 is 15 residues. CDR1 is MNHEY and CDR2 is SVGAGI in the germline V gene. CDR3 bases: TGTGCCAGCAGTTACTCGCGTACCCGACAAGAGACCCAGTACTTC. This sequence encodes CASSYSRTRQETQYF.

The chain combines TRBV5-1 with TRBJ2-5, with TRBD2 matching over 12 bases. Germline V gene sequence: CDR1 SGHRS, CDR2 YFSETQ. V dropped 1 base and J dropped 5; count of bases not matched to a gene: 3. The CDR3 has 15 amino acids. The CDR3 loop is CASSLWTSGDETQYF. CDR3 nucleotides: TGCGCCAGCAGCTTGTGGACTAGCGGGGATGAGACCCAGTACTTC.

The chain links TRBV7-8 to TRBJ1-2, with 10 bases lining up with TRBD1. Trimming took 5 bases from V and 3 from J; bases not matched to a gene: 6. The length of the CDR3 is 15 residues. The germline V gene has CDR1 SGHVS and CDR2 FQNEAQ. CDR3 sequence (DNA): TGTGCCAGCAGCCCCCGGGACAGGGGCTACTATGGCTACACCTTC. This translates into CASSPRDRGYYGYTF.

Only a few counts were recorded for this clone. The V gene is TRBV4-1, the J gene TRBJ2-7; TRBD2 might be the D (5 bases). In germline, CDR1 is MGHRA, CDR2 YSYEKL. The CDR3 loop spans 13 amino acids. Trimming took 4 bases from V and 0 from J, leaving 7 bases between them. CDR3 in DNA: TGCGCCAGCAGCCTTCGGGACTCCTACGAGCAGTACTTC. Its translation is CASSLRDSYEQYF.

This clone has just a few counts. The V and J genes are TRBV28 and TRBJ2-7; possible D gene TRBD1, 6 bases. The V end lost 4 bases, the J end lost 3 bases, and 16 bases lay between the germline ends. This CDR3 has 15 residues. From germline, CDR1 is MDHEN and CDR2 SYDVKM. CDR3: CASSSPGSGDYEQYF. The CDR3 DNA reads TGTGCCAGCAGTTCTCCAGGGTCAGGGGACTACGAGCAGTACTTC.

This clone was detected only once. DNA for the CDR3: TGTGCCAGCAACTTGGGGACAGAGAATCAGCCCCAGCATTTT. Residues: CASNLGTENQPQHF. This chain joins TRBV7-8 and TRBJ1-5; TRBD1 matches 7 bases. The ends lost 7 bases at V and 4 bases at J; junction bases unmatched: 7. The germline V gene has CDR1 SGHVS and CDR2 FQNEAQ. The CDR3 covers 14 residues.

The V gene is TRBV28, the J gene TRBJ1-3; D gene uncertain. The CDR3 loop spans 14 amino acids. The germline gives CDR1 MDHEN, CDR2 SYDVKM. Deletions cut 3 bases from V and 1 base from J, with 7 bases between. The CDR3 DNA is TGTGCCAGCAGTTTTGGAGTGTCTGGAAACACCATATATTTT. This translates into CASSFGVSGNTIYF.

The gene calls are TRBV4-2 and TRBJ2-2; 8 bases map to TRBD2. The CDR3 loop spans 16 amino acids. From germline, CDR1 is LGHNA and CDR2 YNFKEQ. The V gene end was trimmed by 3 bases and the J gene end by 4 bases; junction bases not matched to a gene: 7. The CDR3 DNA is TGTGCCAGCAGCCAGGACTCGCGGGGGGTCACCGGGGAGCTGTTTTTT. It is translated as CASSQDSRGVTGELFF.

The chain has TRBV7-8 and TRBJ2-1, with 8 positions matching TRBD2. CDR3 length: 17 residues. The ends lost 0 bases at V and 2 bases at J; junction bases unmatched: 6. The V gene's germline CDR1 is SGHVS and CDR2 FQNEAQ. CDR3 bases: TGTGCCAGCAGCTTAGCTCGGCTAGCGGGCCCCTACAATGAGCAGTTCTTC. It translates to CASSLARLAGPYNEQFF.

The CDR3 reads CASSAVGGNEKLFF. CDR3 nucleotides: TGTGCCAGCAGCGCCGTGGGGGGAAATGAAAAACTGTTTTTT. V usage is TRBV2 and J usage is TRBJ1-4, with TRBD1 as a possible D gene (5 bases). The CDR3 has 14 amino acids. The germline V and J ends were trimmed by 6 bases and 5 bases, with 13 bases remaining between them. From germline, CDR1 is SNHLY and CDR2 FYNNEI.

This sequence joins TRBV30 and TRBJ2-1; 11 nucleotides match TRBD2. Trimming took 0 bases from V and 9 from J; bases not matched to a gene: 7. In germline, CDR1 is GTSNPN, CDR2 SVGIG (reference sequence). The CDR3 is 15 residues long. CDR3 bases: TGTGCCTGGAGTGTACGTTCTAGCGGGGGGCTTGAGCAGTTCTTC. It yields the protein CAWSVRSSGGLEQFF.